The 5 T cell receptor beta chains below all came from one sample that was sequenced in a study of early T cells in non-severe SARS-CoV-2 infection. TCRdb passed the 5' RACE reads through MiXCR, listing each CDR3 protein once. In the table there are some 55,000 distinct CDR3 sequences, 12% of which are singletons. The sequencing used whole blood, collected at baseline. The receptors were sampled from an adult who was a healthcare worker with PCR-confirmed SARS-CoV-2 infection or an uninfected control (not recorded which).

V and J are TRBV5-1 and TRBJ2-5; 12 positions match TRBD2. The CDR3 loop spans 16 amino acids. Per the germline V gene, CDR1 is SGHRS and CDR2 is YFSETQ. J was trimmed by 4 bases and V by 0 bases; bases with no gene match: 4. The CDR3 sequence is CASSLALAGGLETQYF. The CDR3 DNA follows: TGCGCCAGCAGCTTGGCCCTAGCGGGAGGGTTAGAGACCCAGTACTTC.

This clonotype has only a few counts. The gene calls are TRBV12-3 or TRBV12-4 and TRBJ2-1; 9 nucleotides line up with TRBD2. V was clipped by 3 bases and J by 0 bases; unmatched bases: 0. The CDR3 sequence is 15 residues long. This CDR3 is CASSLTSGSYNEQFF. For the CDR3, the DNA is TGTGCCAGCAGTTTGACTAGCGGCTCCTACAATGAGCAGTTCTTC.

This sequence joins TRBV5-5 and TRBJ2-1, with D tentatively TRBD2 (5 bases). Germline assignment: CDR1 SGHKS and CDR2 YYEKEE (reference sequence). Trimming left V 5 bases short and J 6 bases short, with 21 bases between. The CDR3 sequence is 16 residues long. Here the CDR3 reads CASRRRTDNLGNEQFF. CDR3 coding DNA: TGTGCCAGCAGGAGGAGGACTGATAACCTCGGCAATGAGCAGTTCTTC.

V gene TRBV10-1 combines with J gene TRBJ1-1; D not certain. Trimming took off 0 bases at V and 1 base at J, with 6 bases between the two ends. Germline-derived CDR1 and CDR2 are WNHNN and SYGVQD (reference sequence). The CDR3 runs to 14 residues. The CDR3 here is CASSESGRNTEAFF. DNA of the CDR3: TGCGCCAGCAGTGAGTCCGGGAGGAACACTGAAGCTTTCTTT.

This clonotype has a handful of counts. This sequence joins TRBV20-1 and TRBJ2-3; 10 positions agree with TRBD2. V shed 6 bases and J 2 bases; nucleotides not matched to a gene: 5. The CDR3 is 14 amino acids. The germline CDR1 and CDR2 sequences are DFQATT and SNEGSKA (reference sequence). CDR3 sequence: CSARGTSVTDTQYF. The CDR3 DNA sequence: TGCAGTGCCCGAGGGACTAGCGTCACAGATACGCAGTATTTT.